This is a list of T cell receptor beta chains from one sample in a study of T cell clones after liver transplantation. Assay used: immunoSEQ multiplex PCR; TCRdb lists only in-frame clones, some missing. Here the sample spans tens of thousands of clones, about two thirds being singletons. Here the sequenced sample was CD4+ T cells from blood, taken before liver transplant. Receptor source: a human donor who received a liver transplant. CDR3s include the opening cysteine and the closing phenylalanine or tryptophan. The D gene is left open where the match is weak. Clone size, where shown, is once, few, many, or a class for clones that have expanded.

>few|TRBJ2-7|TRBD1|TRBV11-2
CASSSLNRDRGSSYEQYF
TGTGCCAGCAGCTCCCTAAACCGGGACAGGGGGAGCTCCTACGAGCAGTACTTC
>NA|TRBJ2-7|TRBD1|TRBV4-2
CASSQGQGAYEQYF
TGTGCCAGCAGCCAAGGGCAGGGGGCCTACGAGCAGTACTTC
>NA|TRBJ2-4|TRBD1|TRBV2
CASSRTGDNIQYF
TGTGCCAGCAGTCGGACAGGGGATAACATTCAGTACTTC
>NA|TRBJ2-3|NA|TRBV7-2
CASSRGAADTQYF
TGTGCCAGCAGTCGGGGGGCAGCAGATACGCAGTATTTT
>NA|TRBJ2-7|NA|TRBV6-5
CASSPQGIPFYEQYF
TGTGCCAGCAGCCCCCAGGGGATACCGTTCTACGAGCAGTACTTC
>NA|TRBJ1-3|NA|TRBV5-4
CASSLGGRGTGNTIYF
TGTGCCAGCAGCTTGGGGGGCAGAGGAACTGGAAACACCATATATTTT
>NA|TRBJ2-7|NA|TRBV30
CAWKAAGSSYEQYF
TGTGCCTGGAAGGCCGCGGGTAGCTCCTACGAGCAGTACTTC
>few|TRBJ1-5|NA|TRBV6-6
CASRHFIGSDQPQHF
TGTGCCAGCAGGCATTTCATCGGGTCGGATCAGCCCCAGCATTTT
>few|TRBJ2-7|NA|TRBV19
CASSNRQDSYEQYF
TGTGCCAGTAGTAACAGACAGGATTCCTACGAGCAGTACTTC
>NA|TRBJ2-3|TRBD2|TRBV5-1
CASSPLGGMVTDTQYF
TGCGCCAGCAGCCCCCTCGGGGGGATGGTCACAGATACGCAGTATTTT
>NA|TRBJ2-3|TRBD2|TRBV5-1
CASSLGLAGAIPGGDTQYF
TGCGCCAGCAGCTTGGGCCTAGCGGGGGCGATTCCGGGTGGAGATACGCAGTATTTT
>NA|TRBJ1-6|NA|TRBV28
CASSTQGSGYNSPLHF
TGTGCCAGCAGCACACAGGGTTCGGGCTATAATTCACCCCTCCACTTT
>NA|TRBJ1-5|NA|TRBV6-5
CASRDSSNQPQHF
TGTGCCAGCAGGGACAGTAGCAATCAGCCCCAGCATTTT
>NA|TRBJ2-7|TRBD1|TRBV6-1
CASSEAQGASLEQYF
TGTGCCAGCAGTGAAGCCCAGGGGGCTTCTCTAGAGCAGTACTTC
>NA|TRBJ1-3|TRBD1|TRBV10-3
CAISARTGASGNTIYF
TGTGCCATCAGTGCACGGACAGGCGCCTCTGGAAACACCATATATTTT
>NA|TRBJ1-5|TRBD1|TRBV7-2
CASNRGFNQPQHF
TGTGCCAGCAACAGGGGGTTCAATCAGCCCCAGCATTTT
>NA|TRBJ2-2|TRBD2|TRBV10-2
CASSEWTWAGGHGELFF
TGCGCCAGCAGTGAGTGGACCTGGGCGGGGGGTCACGGGGAGCTGTTTTTT
>NA|TRBJ2-1|TRBD2|TRBV19
CASSIEASGYNEQFF
TGTGCCAGTAGTATTGAAGCTAGCGGGTACAATGAGCAGTTCTTC
>NA|TRBJ1-1|NA|TRBV10-3
CAITHPGYTEAFF
TGTGCCATCACCCACCCAGGGTATACTGAAGCTTTCTTT
>NA|TRBJ2-7|TRBD2|TRBV15
CATSRDTERGGDDEQYF
TGTGCCACCAGCAGAGATACTGAGCGGGGGGGGGACGACGAGCAGTACTTC
>NA|TRBJ2-2|TRBD2|TRBV19
CASSIRRGVHTGELFF
TGTGCCAGTAGTATTCGGCGGGGGGTTCACACCGGGGAGCTGTTTTTT
>NA|TRBJ1-2|TRBD1|TRBV4-2
CASSQDRGPGGYTF
TGTGCCAGCAGCCAAGACAGGGGGCCCGGGGGCTACACCTTC
>few|TRBJ1-6|NA|TRBV11-1
CASSLVSGQSNSPLHF
TGTGCCAGCAGCTTAGTCTCCGGACAGTCTAATTCACCCCTCCACTTT
>many|TRBJ2-5|TRBD2|TRBV25-1
CASSEGRYGTTEETQYF
TGTGCCAGCAGTGAAGGCCGTTATGGGACTACAGAAGAGACCCAGTACTTC
>few|TRBJ1-2|NA|TRBV4-2
CASSQDDQDYGYTF
TGTGCCAGCAGCCAAGATGACCAGGACTATGGCTACACCTTC
>NA|TRBJ2-1|TRBD1|TRBV4-1
CASSQDGQDYNEQFF
TGCGCCAGCAGCCAAGATGGACAGGATTACAATGAGCAGTTCTTC
>NA|TRBJ2-3|NA|TRBV5-6
CASSLAGVTDTQYF
TGTGCCAGCAGCTTGGCGGGGGTCACAGATACGCAGTATTTT
>NA|TRBJ2-3|TRBD2|TRBV2
CASSASGGADTQYF
TGTGCCAGCAGTGCTAGCGGGGGTGCAGATACGCAGTATTTT
>few|TRBJ1-1|TRBD1|TRBV2
CASSGQENTEAFF
TGTGCCAGCTCGGGACAGGAGAACACTGAAGCTTTCTTT
>NA|TRBJ2-7|NA|TRBV5-1
CASSVGQRVEQYF
TGCGCCAGCAGCGTCGGACAGAGGGTCGAGCAGTACTTC
>few|TRBJ1-3|NA|TRBV5-4
CASSWQDPGGSGNTIYF
TGTGCCAGCAGCTGGCAGGATCCGGGGGGCTCTGGAAACACCATATATTTT
>NA|TRBJ1-1|TRBD1|TRBV19
CASNGQANTEAFF
TGTGCCAGTAACGGACAGGCGAACACTGAAGCTTTCTTT